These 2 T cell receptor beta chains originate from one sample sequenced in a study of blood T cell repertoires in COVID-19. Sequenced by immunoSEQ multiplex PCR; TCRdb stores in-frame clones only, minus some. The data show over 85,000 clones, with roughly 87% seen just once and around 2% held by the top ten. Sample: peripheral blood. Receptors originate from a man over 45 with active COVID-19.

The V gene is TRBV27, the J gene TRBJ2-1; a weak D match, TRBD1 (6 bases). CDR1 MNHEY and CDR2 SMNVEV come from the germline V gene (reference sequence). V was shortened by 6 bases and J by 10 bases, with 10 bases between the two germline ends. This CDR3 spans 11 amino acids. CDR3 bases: TGTGCCAGCAGCCAGGGGTGGGAGCAGTTCTTC. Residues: CASSQGWEQFF.

As DNA, the CDR3 is TGTGCCAGCAGCATACGGACAGATTCCTACGAGCAGTACTTC. It is translated as CASSIRTDSYEQYF. The chain links TRBV5-4 to TRBJ2-7; perhaps TRBD1 as D (6 bases). The ends were cut back, 4 bases at V and 1 base at J, with 12 bases in the middle. This CDR3 comprises 14 residues. Germline values: CDR1 SGHNT, CDR2 YYREEE (reference sequence). Full variable domain (rest looked up from reference TRBV5-4 and TRBJ2-7): ETGVTQSPTHLIKTRGQQVTLRCSSQSGHNTVSWYQQALGQGPQFIFQYYREEENGRGNFPPRFSGLQFPNYSSELNVNALELDDSALYLCASSIRTDSYEQYFGPGTRLTVT.